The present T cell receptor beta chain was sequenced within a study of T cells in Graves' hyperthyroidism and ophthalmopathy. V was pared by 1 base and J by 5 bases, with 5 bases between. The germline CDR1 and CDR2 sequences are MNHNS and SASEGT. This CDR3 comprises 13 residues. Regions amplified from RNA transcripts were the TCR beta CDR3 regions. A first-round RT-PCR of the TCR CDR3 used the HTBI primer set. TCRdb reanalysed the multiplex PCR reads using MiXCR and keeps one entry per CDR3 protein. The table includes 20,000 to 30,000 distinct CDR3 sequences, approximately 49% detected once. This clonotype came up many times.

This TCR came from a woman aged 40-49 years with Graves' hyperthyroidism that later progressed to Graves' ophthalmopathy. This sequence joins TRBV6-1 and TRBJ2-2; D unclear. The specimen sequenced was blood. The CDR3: CASSEGETGELFF. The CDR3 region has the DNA TGTGCCAGCAGTGAAGGGGAAACCGGGGAGCTGTTTTTT.